The 25 T cell receptor beta chains reported below all come from one sample, sequenced in a study of T cell changes during pregnancy in multiple sclerosis (dated by TCRdb to the late 2010s). Receptor amplification or capture employed the immunoSEQ multiplex PCR assay. What TCRdb holds here is the immuneACCESS table cut down to in-frame rearrangements. Part of the clones is not present; checked against another copy, under half of the missing clones reflect an unresolved V gene, and the others are unexplained. In all, the sample holds tens of thousands of clones, and 90% of those were seen once. The ten biggest clones cover approximately 12% of the sample. The sample was CD8+ T cells from peripheral blood mononuclear cells, taken in the first trimester of pregnancy. These receptors were taken from a female donor with multiple sclerosis, enrolled in a pregnancy study.

The V and J genes are TRBV28 and TRBJ1-5; no clear D. This CDR3 region has 15 residues. Germline V gene sequence: CDR1 MDHEN, CDR2 SYDVKM. Trimming cost V 1 base and J 8 bases, with 15 bases left between them. This CDR3 reads CASSLFARQMEPQHF. CDR3 bases: TGTGCCAGCAGTTTATTTGCGAGACAAATGGAGCCCCAGCATTTT.

J is TRBJ2-7 and V is TRBV7-9; 8 bases agree with TRBD1. Germline CDR1 reads SEHNR; CDR2 reads FQNEAQ (reference sequence). The trim removed 1 base at V and 5 bases at J, leaving 7 bases unmatched. This CDR3 contains 15 residues. CDR3 nucleotides: TGTGCCAGCAGCTTAGTATCCGGACAGGGAAACGAGCAGTACTTC. Translating it yields CASSLVSGQGNEQYF.

This sequence joins TRBV5-1 and TRBJ2-2; 7 positions agree with TRBD2. Germline V lookup: CDR1 SGHRS, CDR2 YFSETQ. This CDR3 is 15 amino acids long. Trimming cost V 2 bases and J 7 bases; bases outside gene matches: 8. The CDR3 DNA follows: TGCGCCAGCAGCTTTACGTGGGAGGGCTTCGGGGAGCTGTTTTTT. Its protein product is CASSFTWEGFGELFF.

The rearrangement joins TRBV4-1 to TRBJ2-3, with D possibly matching TRBD2 (6 bases). Trimming took off 1 base at V and 2 bases at J, with 19 bases between the two ends. Germline V gene lookup returns CDR1 MGHRA and CDR2 YSYEKL. The CDR3 covers 18 residues. CDR3 region: CASSQGREFVAATDTQYF. In DNA form, the CDR3 reads TGCGCCAGCAGCCAAGGACGGGAGTTCGTGGCTGCCACAGATACGCAGTATTTT.

The V and J genes are TRBV28 and TRBJ1-3, with 7 bases matching TRBD1. This CDR3 has 17 residues. Germline CDR1 MDHEN, CDR2 SYDVKM. The junction had 11 bases not matched to a gene; V was cut back by 6 bases and J by 0 bases. CDR3 residues: CASSPVRQGHSGNTIYF. The CDR3, as DNA: TGTGCCAGCAGCCCGGTTAGACAGGGCCACTCTGGAAACACCATATATTTT.

V and J are TRBV11-2 and TRBJ2-1; perhaps TRBD1 as D (5 bases). Germline-derived CDR1 and CDR2 are SGHAT and FQNNGV. The V gene lost 1 base and the J gene lost 9 bases, with 19 bases spanning the gap. CDR3 size: 16 residues. The CDR3 region is CASSLAGLKGMREQFF. CDR3 sequence (DNA): TGTGCCAGCAGCTTAGCCGGTTTAAAGGGGATGCGTGAGCAGTTCTTC.

This chain uses TRBV19 with TRBJ1-4; TRBD1 aligns across 7 bases. The CDR3 has 12 amino acids. After removal of 6 bases from V and 5 bases from J, the junction contained 0 bases not matched to a gene. The germline V gene has CDR1 LNHDA and CDR2 SQIVND (reference sequence). CDR3 residues: CASRTGNEKLFF. The CDR3 DNA follows: TGTGCCAGTAGGACAGGGAATGAAAAACTGTTTTTT.

V gene TRBV27 combines with J gene TRBJ2-2, with TRBD1 matching 8 bases. CDR1 is MNHEY and CDR2 is SMNVEV in the germline V gene (reference sequence). The CDR3 is made up of 18 amino acids. Trimming removed 5 bases from V and 7 bases from J; junction bases left unmatched: 18. This CDR3 reads CASSPLTSGGTWFGELFF. In DNA, the CDR3 is TGTGCCAGCAGTCCTCTTACCTCAGGGGGCACTTGGTTCGGGGAGCTGTTTTTT.

This chain uses TRBV11-2 with TRBJ2-1, with TRBD2 matching 9 bases. The CDR3 has 15 residues. With 0 bases clipped from V and 8 bases from J, the junction kept 5 bases outside the gene matches. Germline CDR1 reads SGHAT; CDR2 reads FQNNGV. The CDR3 nucleotides read TGTGCCAGCAGCTTAGATACGACTAGCGGCGATGAGCAGTTCTTC. Protein sequence: CASSLDTTSGDEQFF.

The chain is built from TRBV6-6 and TRBJ2-2; 7 bases map to TRBD1. Trimming at V came to 2 bases and at J to 5 bases, leaving 5 bases not matched to a gene. The CDR3 has 15 amino acids. The V gene's germline CDR1 is MNHNY and CDR2 SVGAGI (reference sequence). CDR3 loop: CASSYGDRHTGELFF. The CDR3 DNA follows: TGTGCCAGCAGTTACGGGGACAGACATACCGGGGAGCTGTTTTTT.

J is TRBJ1-5 and V is TRBV5-1; the match to TRBD1 covers 7 bases. The junction had 7 bases not matched to a gene; V was cut back by 0 bases and J by 1 base. The length of the CDR3 is 17 residues. Per the germline V gene, CDR1 is SGHRS and CDR2 is YFSETQ. DNA for the CDR3: TGCGCCAGCAGCTTGGGAGACAGGGAGTACAGCAATCAGCCCCAGCATTTT. Its protein is CASSLGDREYSNQPQHF.

In this sample, this clone turned up a few times. This chain joins TRBV9 and TRBJ2-7; 7 nucleotides line up with TRBD1. The CDR3 loop spans 12 amino acids. Germline CDR1 reads SGDLS; CDR2 reads YYNGEE. V was clipped by 3 bases and J by 6 bases; unmatched bases: 3. The CDR3 region is CASSETGVEQYF. As DNA, the CDR3 is TGTGCCAGCAGCGAAACAGGGGTCGAGCAGTACTTC.

DNA of the CDR3: TGCGCCAGCAGTGGGACAGGTGGGCACGTACAAGAGACCCAGTACTTC. Amino acid sequence: CASSGTGGHVQETQYF. V is TRBV10-1 and J is TRBJ2-5; 7 bases line up with TRBD1. CDR3 length equals 16 residues. With V trimmed by 4 bases and J by 2 bases, 10 bases remained unmatched. Germline CDR1 is WNHNN and CDR2 is SYGVQD (reference sequence).

The chain has TRBV28 and TRBJ2-5; TRBD2 matches at 7 bases. The CDR3 has 17 residues. Trimming removed 5 bases from V and 5 bases from J; junction bases left unmatched: 17. Germline loops: CDR1 MDHEN, CDR2 SYDVKM. CDR3 protein: CASSPSPGLVNMETQYF. The DNA for the CDR3 is TGTGCCAGCAGTCCCTCCCCCGGACTAGTTAATATGGAGACCCAGTACTTC.

The chain employs TRBV27 and TRBJ2-7; 7 bases are a match to TRBD2. The CDR3 has 13 residues. Losses at the gene ends were 5 bases for V and 5 bases for J; bases not matched to a gene: 6. The germline gives CDR1 MNHEY, CDR2 SMNVEV (reference sequence). CDR3 sequence (DNA): TGTGCCAGCAGTCCAAGCGGGAACCACGAGCAGTACTTC. This encodes CASSPSGNHEQYF.

This chain uses TRBV5-6 with TRBJ2-3, with TRBD2 as a possible D gene (7 bases). V gave up 4 bases and J gave up 2 bases, with 14 bases separating them. The CDR3 is 15 amino acids. CDR1 is SGHDT, CDR2 YYEEEE, per germline. This CDR3 is CASSPRGGPTDTQYF. The CDR3 DNA follows: TGTGCCAGCAGCCCGAGGGGGGGCCCCACAGATACGCAGTATTTT.

A single count supports this clone. The gene calls are TRBV27 and TRBJ2-1; no clear D gene. Trimming cost V 5 bases and J 4 bases, with 9 bases left between them. The CDR3 contains 13 residues. The V gene's germline CDR1 is MNHEY and CDR2 SMNVEV (reference sequence). Written as DNA, the CDR3 is TGTGCCAGCAGTCAACCCAGTTACAATGAGCAGTTCTTC. This gives the protein CASSQPSYNEQFF.

J is TRBJ2-1 and V is TRBV28, with 11 bases matching TRBD2. J gave up 5 bases and V 5 bases, and 5 bases lay outside the gene matches. CDR3 length: 15 residues. Germline assignment: CDR1 MDHEN and CDR2 SYDVKM. CDR3 nucleotides: TGTGCCAGCAGTCCCCTAGCGGGAGGAAACAATGAGCAGTTCTTC. Translating gives CASSPLAGGNNEQFF.

The chain combines TRBV28 with TRBJ2-7, with a possible D match to TRBD2 (5 bases). The V gene lost 5 bases and the J gene lost 0 bases, with 11 bases spanning the gap. Germline assignment: CDR1 MDHEN and CDR2 SYDVKM. The CDR3 has 14 amino acids. CDR3 in DNA: TGTGCCAGCAGTAAGGAGGATTTCTCCTACGAGCAGTACTTC. Translation: CASSKEDFSYEQYF.

The count of this clone is one. The chain has TRBV6-1 and TRBJ2-1; 10 positions agree with TRBD2. Germline CDR1 and CDR2: MNHNS and SASEGT. With V trimmed by 6 bases and J by 8 bases, 10 bases remained unmatched. The CDR3 loop spans 15 amino acids. The chain's CDR3 is CASSQPGTSEHEQFF. CDR3 nucleotides: TGTGCCAGCAGCCAACCCGGGACTAGCGAGCATGAGCAGTTCTTC.

J is TRBJ1-1 and V is TRBV15, with TRBD1 matching over 7 bases. The V segment lost 4 bases and the J segment 1 base; nucleotides outside the gene matches: 12. Germline V gives CDR1 LNHNV, CDR2 YYDKDF (reference sequence). CDR3 size: 17 residues. The CDR3 spells CATSNDNRGNRNTEAFF. The CDR3 DNA sequence: TGTGCCACCAGCAACGATAACAGGGGAAATCGGAACACTGAAGCTTTCTTT.

The chain couples TRBV9 to TRBJ2-3; the match to TRBD2 covers 14 bases. The germline CDR1 and CDR2 sequences are SGDLS and YYNGEE. This CDR3 spans 16 amino acids. V trimming: 3 bases; J trimming: 3 bases; junction bases outside the gene matches: 3. This CDR3 is CASSATSGRATDTQYF. DNA for the CDR3: TGTGCCAGCAGCGCGACTAGCGGGAGGGCAACAGATACGCAGTATTTT. Drawing the rest from reference TRBV9 and TRBJ2-3, the complete variable domain is DSGVTQTPKHLITATGQRVTLRCSPRSGDLSVYWYQQSLDQGLQFLIQYYNGEERAKGNILERFSAQQFPDLHSELNLSSLELGDSALYFCASSATSGRATDTQYFGPGTRLTVL.

CDR3 amino acids: CARLTGYEKLFF. CDR3 sequence (DNA): TGTGCCAGACTGACTGGCTATGAAAAACTGTTTTTT. The chain employs TRBV27 and TRBJ1-4; D unclear. CDR1 and CDR2 (germline): MNHEY, SMNVEV (reference sequence). V was shortened by 9 bases and J by 6 bases, with 11 bases between the two germline ends. The CDR3 contains 12 residues.

The chain combines TRBV7-9 with TRBJ1-1; D call uncertain. The CDR3 has 12 residues. Per the germline V gene, CDR1 is SEHNR and CDR2 is FQNEAQ (reference sequence). V was shortened by 6 bases and J by 10 bases, with 15 bases between the two germline ends. Written as DNA, the CDR3 is TGTGCCAGCAGTCTTGACGGGCGGGGAGCTTTCTTT. It specifies CASSLDGRGAFF. The full variable domain, rest sourced from reference TRBV7-9 and TRBJ1-1, is DTGVSQNPRHKITKRGQNVTFRCDPISEHNRLYWYRQTLGQGPEFLTYFQNEAQLEKSRLLSDRFSAERPKGSFSTLEIQRTEQGDSAMYLCASSLDGRGAFFGQGTRLTVV.

The chain links TRBV18 to TRBJ1-1; TRBD1 agrees at 7 bases. Germline-derived CDR1 and CDR2 are KGHSH and LQKENI. V lost 5 bases and J lost 1; bases outside the gene matches: 4. The CDR3 runs 14 residues. CDR3 residues: CASSRQGGNTEAFF. The CDR3, as DNA: TGTGCCAGCTCAAGACAGGGAGGGAACACTGAAGCTTTCTTT.